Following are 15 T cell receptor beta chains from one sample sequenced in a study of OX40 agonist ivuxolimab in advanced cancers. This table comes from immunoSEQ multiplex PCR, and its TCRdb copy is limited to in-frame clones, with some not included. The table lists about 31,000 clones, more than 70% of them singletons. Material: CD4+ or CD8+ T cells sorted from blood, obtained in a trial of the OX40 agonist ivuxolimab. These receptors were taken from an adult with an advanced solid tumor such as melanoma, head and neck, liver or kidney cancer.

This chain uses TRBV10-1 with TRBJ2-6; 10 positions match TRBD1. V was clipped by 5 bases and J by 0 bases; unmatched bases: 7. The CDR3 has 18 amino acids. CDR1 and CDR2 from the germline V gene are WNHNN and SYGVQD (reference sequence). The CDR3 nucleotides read TGCGCCAGCAGTCCCGACAGGGGGCAAAGCTCTGGGGCCAACGTCCTGACTTTC. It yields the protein CASSPDRGQSSGANVLTF.

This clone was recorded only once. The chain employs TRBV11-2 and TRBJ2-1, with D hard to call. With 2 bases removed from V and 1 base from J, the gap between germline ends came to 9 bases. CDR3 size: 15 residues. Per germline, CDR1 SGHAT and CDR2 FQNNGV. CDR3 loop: CASSLTGESYNEQFF. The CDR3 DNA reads TGTGCCAGCAGCTTAACGGGTGAGTCCTACAATGAGCAGTTCTTC.

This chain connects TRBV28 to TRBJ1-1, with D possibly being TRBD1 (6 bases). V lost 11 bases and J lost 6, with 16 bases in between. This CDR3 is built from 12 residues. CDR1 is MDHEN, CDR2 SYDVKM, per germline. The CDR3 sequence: CAGGAGAAEAFF. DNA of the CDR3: TGTGCCGGGGGGGCAGGGGCCGCTGAAGCTTTCTTT.

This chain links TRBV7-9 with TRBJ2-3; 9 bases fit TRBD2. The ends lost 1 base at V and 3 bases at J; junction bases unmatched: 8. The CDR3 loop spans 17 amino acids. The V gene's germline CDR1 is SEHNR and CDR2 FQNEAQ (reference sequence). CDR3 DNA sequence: TGTGCCAGCAGCTTAGGTAGCGGGAGTGTAAGGACAGATACGCAGTATTTT. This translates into CASSLGSGSVRTDTQYF. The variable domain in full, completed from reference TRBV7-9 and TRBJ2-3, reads DTGVSQNPRHKITKRGQNVTFRCDPISEHNRLYWYRQTLGQGPEFLTYFQNEAQLEKSRLLSDRFSAERPKGSFSTLEIQRTEQGDSAMYLCASSLGSGSVRTDTQYFGPGTRLTVL.

This CDR3 reads CASSKSASGESSYNEQFF. The CDR3 DNA reads TGTGCCAGCAGCAAGTCGGCTAGCGGGGAAAGCTCCTACAATGAGCAGTTCTTC. This chain uses TRBV21-1 with TRBJ2-1; the DNA was not compared with TRBD2, the D call given in the table. TRBV21-1 is assigned pseudogene status. This CDR3 is 18 amino acids long.

The CDR3 DNA sequence: TGTGCCAGCAGTTCGGGACACCTCTACGAGCAGTACTTC. Protein: CASSSGHLYEQYF. The chain uses TRBV28 and TRBJ2-7; TRBD1 is a possible D gene (6 bases). This CDR3 has 13 amino acids. V shed 4 bases and J shed 3 bases, with 10 bases lying between them. Per germline, CDR1 MDHEN and CDR2 SYDVKM.

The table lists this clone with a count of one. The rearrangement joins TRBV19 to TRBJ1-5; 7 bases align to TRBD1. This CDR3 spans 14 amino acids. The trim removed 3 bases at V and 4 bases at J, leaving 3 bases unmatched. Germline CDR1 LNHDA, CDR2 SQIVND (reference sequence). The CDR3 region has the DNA TGTGCCAGTAGTATCGACAGGGTGAATCAGCCCCAGCATTTT. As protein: CASSIDRVNQPQHF.

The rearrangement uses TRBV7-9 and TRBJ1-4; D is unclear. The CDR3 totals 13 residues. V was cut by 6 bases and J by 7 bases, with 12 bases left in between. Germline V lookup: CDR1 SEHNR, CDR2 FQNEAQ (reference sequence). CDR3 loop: CASRWGTGEKLFF. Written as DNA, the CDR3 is TGTGCCAGCAGGTGGGGTACGGGTGAAAAACTGTTTTTT.

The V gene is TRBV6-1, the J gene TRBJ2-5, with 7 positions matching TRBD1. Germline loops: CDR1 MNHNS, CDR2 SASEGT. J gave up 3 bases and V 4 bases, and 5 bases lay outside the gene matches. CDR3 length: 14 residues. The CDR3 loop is CASSVGTVKETQYF. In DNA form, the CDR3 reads TGTGCCAGCAGTGTCGGGACAGTTAAAGAGACCCAGTACTTC.

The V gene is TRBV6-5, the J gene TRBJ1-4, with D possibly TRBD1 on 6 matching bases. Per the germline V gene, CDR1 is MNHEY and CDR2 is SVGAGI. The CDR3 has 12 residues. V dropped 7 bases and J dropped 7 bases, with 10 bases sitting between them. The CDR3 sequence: CASKGGVEKLFF. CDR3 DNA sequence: TGTGCCAGCAAGGGGGGTGTTGAAAAACTGTTTTTT.

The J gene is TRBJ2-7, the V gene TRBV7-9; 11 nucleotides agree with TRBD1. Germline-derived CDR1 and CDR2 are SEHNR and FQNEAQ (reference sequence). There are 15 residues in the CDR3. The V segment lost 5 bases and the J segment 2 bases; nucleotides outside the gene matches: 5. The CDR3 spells CASSPGTGGPYEQYF. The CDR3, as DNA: TGTGCCAGCAGCCCTGGGACAGGGGGGCCCTACGAGCAGTACTTC.

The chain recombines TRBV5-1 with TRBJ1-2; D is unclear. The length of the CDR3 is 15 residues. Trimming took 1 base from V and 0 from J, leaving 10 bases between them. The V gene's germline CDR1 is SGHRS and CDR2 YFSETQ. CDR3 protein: CASSLLDGTNYGYTF. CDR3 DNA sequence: TGCGCCAGCAGCTTGCTGGACGGAACTAACTATGGCTACACCTTC.

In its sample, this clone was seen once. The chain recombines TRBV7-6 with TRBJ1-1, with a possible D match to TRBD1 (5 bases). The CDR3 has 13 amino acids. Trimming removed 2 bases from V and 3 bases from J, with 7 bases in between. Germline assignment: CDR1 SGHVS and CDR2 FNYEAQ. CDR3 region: CASSLWGDTEAFF. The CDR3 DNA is TGTGCCAGCAGCTTATGGGGGGACACTGAAGCTTTCTTT.

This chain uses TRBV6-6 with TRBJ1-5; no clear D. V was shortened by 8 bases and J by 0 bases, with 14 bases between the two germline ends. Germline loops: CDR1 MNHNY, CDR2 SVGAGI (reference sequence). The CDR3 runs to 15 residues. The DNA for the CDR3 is TGTGCCAGCGGACCGTATGCAGATAGCAATCAGCCCCAGCATTTT. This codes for CASGPYADSNQPQHF.

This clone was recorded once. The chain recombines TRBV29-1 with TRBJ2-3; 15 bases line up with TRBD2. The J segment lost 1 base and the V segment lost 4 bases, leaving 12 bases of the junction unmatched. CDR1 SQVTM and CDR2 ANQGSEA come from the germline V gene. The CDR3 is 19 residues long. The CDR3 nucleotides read TGCAGCGTTGGGGGGACTAGCGGGAGGCCCACTATCGGCACAGATACGCAGTATTTT. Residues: CSVGGTSGRPTIGTDTQYF.